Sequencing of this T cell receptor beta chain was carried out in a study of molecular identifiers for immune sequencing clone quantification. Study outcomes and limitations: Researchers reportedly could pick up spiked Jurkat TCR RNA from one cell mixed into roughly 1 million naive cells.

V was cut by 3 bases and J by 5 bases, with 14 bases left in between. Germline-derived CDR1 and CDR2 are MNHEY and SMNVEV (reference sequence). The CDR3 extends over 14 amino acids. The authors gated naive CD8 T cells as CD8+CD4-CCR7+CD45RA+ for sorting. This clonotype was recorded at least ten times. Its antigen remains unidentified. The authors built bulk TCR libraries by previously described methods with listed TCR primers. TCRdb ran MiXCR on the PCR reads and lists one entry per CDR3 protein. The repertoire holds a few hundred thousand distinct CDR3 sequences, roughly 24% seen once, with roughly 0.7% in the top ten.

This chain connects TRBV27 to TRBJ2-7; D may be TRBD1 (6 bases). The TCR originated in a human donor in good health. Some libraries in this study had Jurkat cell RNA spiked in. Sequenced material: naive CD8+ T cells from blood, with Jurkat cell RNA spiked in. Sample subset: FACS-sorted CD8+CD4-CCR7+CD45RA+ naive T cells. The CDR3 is CASSFVGRGNEQYF. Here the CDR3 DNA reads TGTGCCAGCAGTTTTGTCGGCAGGGGCAACGAGCAGTACTTC.